Below are 10 T cell receptor beta chains sequenced from a single sample in a study of cytomegalovirus exposure and HLA in healthy donors. The PCR made use of 60 Vbeta and 13 Jbeta primers. The method was immunoSEQ multiplex PCR; TCRdb's version includes in-frame clones alone and lacks a portion of them. Counted here are 130,000 to 150,000 clones, roughly four fifths occurring once; the ten biggest clones make up over 8.5%. The specimen was PBMCs. The receptor set was obtained from a woman between 45 and 65 years old in good health and CMV-seropositive.

The sample holds a few counts of this clone. The rearrangement joins TRBV9 to TRBJ2-3; a weak D match, TRBD2 (6 bases). Between the trimmed V and J ends, which lost 4 bases and 0 bases, there was a span of 15 bases. The germline gives CDR1 SGDLS, CDR2 YYNGEE. This CDR3 region has 16 residues. CDR3 bases: TGTGCCAGCAGCTCCCGGGACTTCAGAAGCACAGATACGCAGTATTTT. Encoded protein: CASSSRDFRSTDTQYF.

The chain carries TRBV30 and TRBJ2-2, with a tentative D call TRBD1 (5 bases). Germline CDR1 reads GTSNPN; CDR2 reads SVGIG (reference sequence). The CDR3 has 14 amino acids. Deletions cut 3 bases from V and 4 bases from J, with 12 bases between. The CDR3 region is CAWSPGHSTGELFF. CDR3 nucleotide sequence: TGTGCCTGGAGCCCAGGACATTCCACCGGGGAGCTGTTTTTT. Together with reference TRBV30 and TRBJ2-2, the CDR3 gives the full variable domain: SQTIHQWPATLVQPVGSPLSLECTVEGTSNPNLYWYRQAAGRGLQLLFYSVGIGQISSEVPQNLSASRPQDRQFILSSKKLLLSDSGFYLCAWSPGHSTGELFFGEGSRLTVL.

DNA for the CDR3: TGCGCCAGCAGCGCTGGGACAGTGAACACTGAAGCTTTCTTT. Its translation: CASSAGTVNTEAFF. The chain combines TRBV5-1 with TRBJ1-1; 7 bases align to TRBD1. Losses at the gene ends were 4 bases for V and 0 bases for J; bases not matched to a gene: 3. The CDR3 is made up of 14 amino acids. Germline CDR1 is SGHRS and CDR2 is YFSETQ.

The chain recombines TRBV10-3 with TRBJ2-7; D not resolved. Trimming removed 0 bases at V and 6 bases at J, with 12 bases between. The CDR3 contains 14 residues. From germline, CDR1 is ENHRY and CDR2 SYGVKD. The CDR3 sequence is CAISESVVVVEQYF. The CDR3 DNA reads TGTGCCATCAGTGAGTCCGTCGTAGTAGTCGAGCAGTACTTC.

As to this clone: Relative to the germline gene, one junction end is altered; a read error may explain this. The chain links TRBV5-4 to TRBJ2-5; the D is unclear. This CDR3 is 13 amino acids long. Germline V lookup: CDR1 SGHNT, CDR2 YYREEE (reference sequence). The CDR3 sequence is CASRLAVQETQYF. CDR3 in DNA: TGTGCCAGCAGGTTGGCGGTTCAAGAGACCCAGTACTTC.

The chain combines TRBV5-1 with TRBJ2-3; the D gene is possibly TRBD2 (6 bases). CDR1 and CDR2 (germline): SGHRS, YFSETQ. The CDR3 covers 19 residues. V dropped 3 bases and J dropped 2 bases, with 25 bases sitting between them. The CDR3 reads CASSSIIPGLQKPTDTQYF. The CDR3 coding sequence is TGCGCCAGCAGCTCTATCATACCGGGACTTCAAAAACCCACAGATACGCAGTATTTT.

This rearrangement joins TRBV6-5 to TRBJ2-5; D might be TRBD2 (5 bases). The CDR3 extends over 14 amino acids. Germline V CDR1 and CDR2: MNHEY, SVGAGI. Trimming shortened V by 2 bases and J by 9 bases, and 16 bases separated the two germline ends. The CDR3 sequence is CASSYEGPPQAQYF. In DNA, the CDR3 is TGTGCCAGCAGTTACGAGGGCCCCCCCCAGGCCCAGTACTTC.

The chain recombines TRBV7-6 with TRBJ1-6, with D unclear. V lost 5 bases, J lost 6 bases, and 17 bases lay in between. The CDR3 is 16 amino acids. Germline-derived CDR1 and CDR2 are SGHVS and FNYEAQ. CDR3 loop: CASSQMTEPRNSPLHF. The CDR3 DNA is TGTGCCAGCAGCCAAATGACGGAGCCTCGTAATTCACCCCTCCACTTT.

This clone was seen just once. The rearrangement uses TRBV7-2 and TRBJ2-5; D may be TRBD2 (7 bases). V lost 6 bases and J 5 bases, leaving 16 bases between the germline ends. The CDR3 contains 14 residues. Germline lookup yields CDR1 SGHTA and CDR2 FQGNSA. CDR3 sequence: CASRATRGAETQYF. CDR3 nucleotides: TGTGCCAGCAGGGCGACTCGGGGGGCGGAGACCCAGTACTTC.

The gene calls are TRBV5-4 and TRBJ2-2, with D perhaps matching TRBD2 (5 bases). Trimming cost V 4 bases and J 2 bases, with 15 bases left between them. Germline lookup yields CDR1 SGHNT and CDR2 YYREEE (reference sequence). CDR3 length equals 16 residues. The CDR3 bases are TGTGCCAGCAGCCCAAGGGTGGGGAGCAACACCGGGGAGCTGTTTTTT. Translating gives CASSPRVGSNTGELFF.